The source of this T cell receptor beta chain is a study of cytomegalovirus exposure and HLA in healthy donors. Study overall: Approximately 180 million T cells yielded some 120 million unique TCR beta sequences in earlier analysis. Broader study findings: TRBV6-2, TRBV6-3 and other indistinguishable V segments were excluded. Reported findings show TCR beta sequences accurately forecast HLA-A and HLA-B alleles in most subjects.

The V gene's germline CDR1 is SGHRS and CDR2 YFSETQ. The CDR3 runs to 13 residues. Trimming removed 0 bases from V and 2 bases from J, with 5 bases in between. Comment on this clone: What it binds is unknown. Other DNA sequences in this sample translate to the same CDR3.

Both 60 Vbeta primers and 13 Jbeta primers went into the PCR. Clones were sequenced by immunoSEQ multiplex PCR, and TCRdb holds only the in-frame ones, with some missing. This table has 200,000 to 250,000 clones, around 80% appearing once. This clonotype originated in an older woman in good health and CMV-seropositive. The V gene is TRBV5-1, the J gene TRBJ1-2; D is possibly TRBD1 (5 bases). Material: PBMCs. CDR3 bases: TGCGCCAGCAGCTTGGGACAGAACTATGGCTACACCTTC. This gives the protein CASSLGQNYGYTF.